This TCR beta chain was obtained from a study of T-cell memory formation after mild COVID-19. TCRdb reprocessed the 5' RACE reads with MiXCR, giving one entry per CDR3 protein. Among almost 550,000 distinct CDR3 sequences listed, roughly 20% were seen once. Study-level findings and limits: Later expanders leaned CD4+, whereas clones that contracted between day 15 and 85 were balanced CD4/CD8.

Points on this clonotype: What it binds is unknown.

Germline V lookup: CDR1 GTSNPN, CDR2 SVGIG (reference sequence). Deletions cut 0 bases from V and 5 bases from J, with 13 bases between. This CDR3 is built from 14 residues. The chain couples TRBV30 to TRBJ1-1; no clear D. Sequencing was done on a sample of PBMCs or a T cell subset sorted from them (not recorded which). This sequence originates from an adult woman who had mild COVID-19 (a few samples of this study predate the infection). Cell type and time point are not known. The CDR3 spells CAWSVPGVRTEAFF. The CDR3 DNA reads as TGTGCCTGGAGTGTACCCGGGGTCCGTACTGAAGCTTTCTTT.